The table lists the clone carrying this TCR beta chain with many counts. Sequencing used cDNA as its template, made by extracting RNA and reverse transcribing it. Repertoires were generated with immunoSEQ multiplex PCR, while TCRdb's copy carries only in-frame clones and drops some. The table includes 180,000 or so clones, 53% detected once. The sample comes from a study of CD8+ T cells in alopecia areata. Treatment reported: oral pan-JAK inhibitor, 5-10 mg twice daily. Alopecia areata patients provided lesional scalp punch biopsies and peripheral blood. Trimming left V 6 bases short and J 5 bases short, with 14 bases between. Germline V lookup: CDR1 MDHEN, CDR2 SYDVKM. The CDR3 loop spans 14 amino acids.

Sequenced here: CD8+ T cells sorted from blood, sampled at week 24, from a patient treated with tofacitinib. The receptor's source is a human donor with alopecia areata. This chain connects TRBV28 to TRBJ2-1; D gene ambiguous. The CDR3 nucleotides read TGTGCCAGCAGCCTGCAACGGGCGGACAATGAGCAGTTCTTC. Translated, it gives CASSLQRADNEQFF. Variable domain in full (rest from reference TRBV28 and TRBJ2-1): DVKVTQSSRYLVKRTGEKVFLECVQDMDHENMFWYRQDPGLGLRLIYFSYDVKMKEKGDIPEGYSVSREKKERFSLILESASTNQTSMYLCASSLQRADNEQFFGPGTRLTVL.